These 9 T cell receptor beta chains originate from one sample sequenced in a study of early T cells in non-severe SARS-CoV-2 infection. TCRdb reprocessed the 5' RACE reads via MiXCR and lists one record per CDR3 protein. The table shows approximately 80,000 distinct CDR3 sequences, with approximately 12% occurring only once. The specimen was whole blood. The receptors originated from an adult who was a healthcare worker with PCR-confirmed SARS-CoV-2 infection or an uninfected control (not recorded which).

In its sample, this clonotype was seen a few times. The chain combines TRBV3-1 with TRBJ1-6; 7 bases are shared with TRBD1. Germline V gene data show CDR1 as LGHDT and CDR2 as YNNKEL (reference sequence). This CDR3 contains 14 residues. The trim removed 1 base at V and 9 bases at J, leaving 3 bases unmatched. Here the CDR3 DNA reads TGTGCCAGCAGCCAAGGACAGGGAGGTTCACCCCTCCACTTT. Protein sequence: CASSQGQGGSPLHF.

This clonotype has a handful of counts. The CDR3 reads CASSLGPDRTFF. The DNA of the CDR3 is TGTGCCAGCAGCTTAGGCCCGGACAGGACTTTCTTT. J is TRBJ1-1 and V is TRBV7-3; 7 nucleotides agree with TRBD1. The CDR3 is made up of 12 amino acids. The junction had 6 bases not matched to a gene; V was cut back by 2 bases and J by 12 bases. Germline CDR1 and CDR2: SGHTA and FQGTGA.

V is TRBV20-1 and J is TRBJ2-3; tentative D call: TRBD1 (6 bases). The CDR3 has 14 amino acids. Germline assignment: CDR1 DFQATT and CDR2 SNEGSKA (reference sequence). Trimming left V 3 bases short and J 2 bases short, with 12 bases between. CDR3 amino acids: CSARTAGVTDTQYF. The CDR3 bases are TGCAGTGCTAGGACTGCAGGGGTCACAGATACGCAGTATTTT.

CDR3 nucleotides: TGTGCCAGCAGCTTAACTATGGGGGAGAGGGCAGATACGCAGTATTTT. Amino acid sequence: CASSLTMGERADTQYF. The chain couples TRBV7-3 to TRBJ2-3; D may match TRBD1 or TRBD2 (5 bases each). V shed 0 bases and J shed 4 bases, with 14 bases lying between them. CDR3 length: 16 residues. Per the germline V gene, CDR1 is SGHTA and CDR2 is FQGTGA.

At least ten counts were recorded for this clonotype. This chain links TRBV19 with TRBJ2-5; TRBD2 matches at 7 bases. This CDR3 spans 16 amino acids. With 2 bases clipped from V and 5 bases from J, the junction kept 11 bases outside the gene matches. Germline loops: CDR1 LNHDA, CDR2 SQIVND (reference sequence). The CDR3 bases are TGTGCCAGTAGTATAATATTTGGGAGCGGGATGGAGACCCAGTACTTC. Protein product: CASSIIFGSGMETQYF.

The V and J genes are TRBV28 and TRBJ2-7; D could derive from TRBD1 or TRBD2 (5 bases each). Trimming removed 5 bases from V and 6 bases from J, with 17 bases in between. Germline loops: CDR1 MDHEN, CDR2 SYDVKM. CDR3 size: 14 residues. CDR3 sequence: CASSQGVDYSEQYF. In DNA, the CDR3 is TGTGCCAGCAGTCAAGGGGTTGACTACTCCGAGCAGTACTTC.

V and J are TRBV9 and TRBJ1-5, with no clear D. Trimming shortened V by 0 bases and J by 5 bases, and 12 bases separated the two germline ends. CDR1 is SGDLS, CDR2 YYNGEE, per germline. The length of the CDR3 is 15 residues. The CDR3 region has the DNA TGTGCCAGCAGCGTAGCAGGAGACGGCTATCAGCCCCAGCATTTT. Residues: CASSVAGDGYQPQHF.

This clonotype was detected a few times. The V call is TRBV3-1, the J call TRBJ2-7, with D tentatively TRBD1 or TRBD2 (6 bases each). This CDR3 spans 13 amino acids. Germline lookup yields CDR1 LGHDT and CDR2 YNNKEL (reference sequence). Trimming removed 1 base from V and 5 bases from J, with 9 bases in between. CDR3 bases: TGTGCCAGCAGCCAAGCCGGGGGCCACGAGCAGTACTTC. Protein: CASSQAGGHEQYF.

J is TRBJ1-4 and V is TRBV28; weak D call: TRBD1 (6 bases). Germline V CDR1 and CDR2: MDHEN, SYDVKM. V dropped 7 bases and J dropped 2 bases, with 14 bases sitting between them. The CDR3 has 15 amino acids. CDR3 region: CASTRPGHTNEKLFF. In nucleotides, the CDR3 is TGTGCCAGCACTCGTCCGGGACACACTAATGAAAAACTGTTTTTT.